A selection of T cell receptor beta chains follows, all from one sample in a study of T cell repertoires in cytomegalovirus infection. Each CDR3 protein is one row after TCRdb ran MiXCR on the reads. The table records approximately 500,000 distinct CDR3 sequences, 11% of them present only once. Sequenced material: PBMCs. These receptors all come from a human donor in good health (CMV status not recorded). Some clones in this sample may be carry-over from other donors' samples. CDR3s include the opening cysteine and the closing phenylalanine or tryptophan. Fields, in order: D gene, clone size, V gene, J gene, CDR3 DNA, CDR3 protein. D genes are given only for firm matches. The size entry is marked missing in some rows and otherwise reads once, few, many or a size class.

>NA|many|TRBV12-3/TRBV12-4|TRBJ1-5
TGTGCCAGCAGTTTAGATGGGGGATATAGCAATCAGCCCCAGCATTTT
CASSLDGGYSNQPQHF
>TRBD1|many|TRBV7-2|TRBJ1-4
TGTGCCAGCAGCAAAGGACAGGGGGGACGTAATGAAAAACTGTTTTTT
CASSKGQGGRNEKLFF
>TRBD2|NA|TRBV28|TRBJ2-1
TGTGCCAGCTGCCTAGCGGGAGGGCCCTACAATGAGCAGTTCTTC
CASCLAGGPYNEQFF
>NA|many|TRBV7-2|TRBJ2-7
TGTGCCAGCAGCTTAGGGGCCACTCGCGAGCAGTACTTC
CASSLGATREQYF
>NA|NA|TRBV6-1|TRBJ1-1
TGTGCCAGCACCCCTATTTGGGGGCGAGACACTGAAGCTTTCTTT
CASTPIWGRDTEAFF
>NA|many|TRBV7-9|TRBJ2-1
TGTGCCAGCAGCTTAGACAGACACACTTTGGAGAATGAGCAGTTCTTC
CASSLDRHTLENEQFF
>TRBD2|NA|TRBV4-2|TRBJ2-3
TGTGCCAGCAGCCAAGCGAGACTAGCCACAGATACGCAGTATTTT
CASSQARLATDTQYF
>NA|many|TRBV10-2|TRBJ1-6
TGCGCCAGCCCCGGAGCGCCCCTCCACTTT
CASPGAPLHF
>TRBD1|NA|TRBV20-1|TRBJ2-7
TGCAGTGCGTTAAGGGACAGGGATTCCTACGAGCAGTACTTC
CSALRDRDSYEQYF
>TRBD1|NA|TRBV12-3/TRBV12-4|TRBJ1-2
TGTGCCAGCAGCAGCGACAGGGGAAGGTATGGCTACACCTTC
CASSSDRGRYGYTF
>NA|few|TRBV18|TRBJ1-3
TGTGCCAGCTCACCCGGCGAGAGCAGCAACACCATATATTTT
CASSPGESSNTIYF
>NA|NA|TRBV9|TRBJ2-3
TGTGCCAGCAGCACCAATAGCATCACAGATACGCAGTATTTT
CASSTNSITDTQYF
>NA|few|TRBV27|TRBJ2-7
TGTGCCAGCAGTTCTTTCATGAGGGAGTTTGACTACGAGCAGTACTTC
CASSSFMREFDYEQYF